This TCR beta chain was obtained from a study of early T cells in non-severe SARS-CoV-2 infection. Overall study context: Unsorted whole blood bulk RNA was sequenced, with unpaired chains.

CDR1 is SGHRS, CDR2 YFSETQ, per germline. This CDR3 has 13 amino acids. Trimming cost V 1 base and J 8 bases, with 12 bases left between them. In its sample, this clonotype was seen a few times. TCRdb re-called the 5' RACE reads through MiXCR, storing one row per CDR3 protein. The profile shows approximately 65,000 distinct CDR3 sequences, approximately 10% of them singletons. Sequencing was performed on whole blood. The clonotype was recovered from an adult who was a healthcare worker with PCR-confirmed SARS-CoV-2 infection or an uninfected control (not recorded which). This chain connects TRBV5-1 to TRBJ1-1; D ambiguous. The CDR3 DNA reads as TGCGCCAGCAGCTTGAAGTTTGAGACGGAAGCTTTCTTT. This gives the protein CASSLKFETEAFF.